This is a list of T cell receptor beta chains from one sample in a study of PD-1 blockade in classical Hodgkin lymphoma. Here immunoSEQ multiplex PCR was the method, and the copy in TCRdb shows in-frame clones only, minus some. The sample holds fewer than 75,000 clones, around 90% seen once. Source: peripheral blood mononuclear cells (PBMCs), taken before the second cycle of nivolumab. These receptors came from a human donor with classical Hodgkin lymphoma. Each CDR3 is given with its conserved first and last residue. The D gene is left open where the match is weak. The size of a clone is reported for some rows only, either as once, few or many, or as a class for expanded clones.

j_call d_call clone_size v_call cdr3_aa cdr3_nt
TRBJ2-1 NA NA TRBV6-5 CASSYFSRNNEQFF TGTGCCAGCAGTTACTTCTCTAGGAACAATGAGCAGTTCTTC
TRBJ1-6 TRBD1 NA TRBV5-1 CASSRRETGAPLHF TGCGCCAGCAGTAGGAGGGAGACAGGGGCACCCCTCCACTTT
TRBJ1-2 TRBD1 NA TRBV5-1 CASSLDREYGYTF TGCGCCAGCAGCTTAGACAGGGAGTATGGCTACACCTTC
TRBJ2-2 NA NA TRBV5-1 CASSGRTGGAGELFF TGCGCCAGCAGCGGGCGGACAGGCGGGGCCGGGGAGCTGTTTTTT
TRBJ1-2 NA NA TRBV5-1 CASSLEGPNYGYTF TGCGCCAGCAGCTTGGAGGGCCCAAACTATGGCTACACCTTC
TRBJ2-3 TRBD1 NA TRBV5-1 CASSLGRGRDTQYF TGCGCCAGCAGCTTGGGCAGGGGGAGAGATACGCAGTATTTT
TRBJ2-1 NA NA TRBV10-3 CAISRTDSNEQFF TGTGCCATCAGTAGGACAGACTCCAATGAGCAGTTCTTC
TRBJ1-4 NA NA TRBV4-1 CASSQVEGGNEKLFF TGCGCCAGCAGCCAAGTGGAGGGTGGGAATGAAAAACTGTTTTTT
TRBJ1-1 NA NA TRBV7-8 CASSLVGGNTEAFF TGTGCCAGCAGCTTAGTGGGCGGGAACACTGAAGCTTTCTTT
TRBJ2-2 NA NA TRBV5-1 CASSLVGLNTGELFF TGCGCCAGCAGCTTAGTCGGATTAAACACCGGGGAGCTGTTTTTT
TRBJ1-1 NA NA TRBV11-2 CASSLLFPGFLGAFF TGTGCCAGCAGCCTGCTGTTTCCGGGCTTCTTGGGAGCTTTCTTT
TRBJ1-2 TRBD1 NA TRBV5-1 CASSTDPTGAGGGYTF TGCGCCAGCAGCACGGACCCCACAGGGGCGGGTGGTGGCTACACCTTC
TRBJ2-7 TRBD2 NA TRBV27 CASRLAGGGSSYEQYF TGTGCCAGCAGGCTAGCGGGGGGTGGGAGCTCCTACGAGCAGTACTTC
TRBJ1-6 NA NA TRBV6-6 CASSSLGRGDSPLHF TGTGCCAGCAGTTCGTTAGGACGGGGCGATTCACCCCTCCACTTT
TRBJ1-5 NA NA TRBV6-5 CASRLRAYSNQPQHF TGTGCCAGCCGACTTCGGGCGTATAGCAATCAGCCCCAGCATTTT
TRBJ1-1 TRBD1 few TRBV6-6 CASRPGQGTNTEAFF TGTGCCAGCAGGCCGGGACAGGGGACAAACACTGAAGCTTTCTTT
TRBJ2-7 TRBD1 NA TRBV28 CASSTGTGFHEQYF TGTGCCAGCAGCACCGGGACAGGGTTTCACGAGCAGTACTTC
TRBJ2-5 TRBD1 few TRBV28 CASNRQGYDLETQYF TGTGCCAGCAATCGACAGGGGTATGATTTAGAGACCCAGTACTTC
TRBJ2-7 NA NA TRBV5-6 CASSLGNYEQYF TGTGCCAGCAGCTTGGGGAACTACGAGCAGTACTTC
TRBJ2-5 TRBD1 once TRBV5-1 CASSPGDSSLETQYF TGCGCCAGCAGCCCTGGGGACAGCTCCTTAGAGACCCAGTACTTC
TRBJ2-2 NA NA TRBV19 CASSIIRDNTGELFF TGTGCCAGTAGTATAATCCGGGATAACACCGGGGAGCTGTTTTTT
TRBJ2-1 NA few TRBV5-1 CASSLVGVYEQFF TGCGCCAGCAGCTTGGTCGGGGTATACGAGCAGTTCTTC
TRBJ2-2 NA NA TRBV5-1 CASSFRVDTGELFF TGCGCCAGCAGCTTTAGGGTTGACACCGGGGAGCTGTTTTTT
TRBJ1-3 NA NA TRBV7-9 CASSLVSGNTIYF TGTGCCAGCAGCCTGGTTTCTGGAAACACCATATATTTT
TRBJ2-6 NA once TRBV9 CASSAPGTLSNVLTF TGTGCCAGCAGCGCCCCAGGGACACTTAGCAACGTCCTGACTTTC
TRBJ2-1 NA NA TRBV21-1 CASSKPGTDEQFF TGTGCCAGCAGCAAACCAGGAACGGATGAGCAGTTCTTC
TRBJ1-1 NA NA TRBV6-5 CASTFIRGAEAFF TGTGCCAGTACATTCATTCGGGGTGCTGAAGCTTTCTTT
TRBJ2-5 NA NA TRBV5-1 CASSLAQPYQETQYF TGCGCCAGCAGCTTGGCCCAACCTTACCAAGAGACCCAGTACTTC
TRBJ1-2 NA NA TRBV30 CAWNSWDRGGYTF TGTGCCTGGAATAGTTGGGATCGAGGTGGCTACACCTTC
TRBJ2-3 TRBD2 NA TRBV7-6 CASSLVLAGGTDTQYF TGTGCCAGCAGCTTAGTCCTAGCGGGGGGCACAGATACGCAGTATTTT
TRBJ1-4 TRBD1 NA TRBV5-1 CASSLDRGSEKLFF TGCGCCAGCAGCCTTGACAGGGGCTCGGAAAAACTGTTTTTT
TRBJ1-1 NA NA TRBV6-5 CASSYSRTANTEAFF TGTGCCAGCAGTTATTCCCGGACAGCGAACACTGAAGCTTTCTTT
TRBJ2-7 TRBD2 NA TRBV6-5 CASSFLRVAGFYEQYF TGTGCCAGCAGTTTCCTGAGGGTAGCGGGGTTCTACGAGCAGTACTTC
TRBJ2-7 NA once TRBV28 CASSLRGFGYEQYF TGTGCCAGCAGTTTAAGGGGGTTTGGCTACGAGCAGTACTTC
TRBJ2-5 NA NA TRBV10-1 CASSLPMETQYF TGCGCCAGCAGCTTGCCCATGGAGACCCAGTACTTC
TRBJ2-5 NA once TRBV10-3 CAISDMGETQYF TGTGCCATCAGTGATATGGGCGAGACCCAGTACTTC
TRBJ2-3 NA NA TRBV5-6 CASSLEFRGADTQYF TGTGCCAGCAGCTTGGAATTCAGGGGGGCAGATACGCAGTATTTT
TRBJ1-4 TRBD1 NA TRBV5-1 CASSLETGRNEKLFF TGCGCCAGCAGCTTGGAGACAGGGAGAAATGAAAAACTGTTTTTT
TRBJ2-1 NA NA TRBV5-5 CASSLAGAEAPKFF TGTGCCAGCAGCTTGGCCGGGGCGGAGGCCCCCAAGTTCTTC